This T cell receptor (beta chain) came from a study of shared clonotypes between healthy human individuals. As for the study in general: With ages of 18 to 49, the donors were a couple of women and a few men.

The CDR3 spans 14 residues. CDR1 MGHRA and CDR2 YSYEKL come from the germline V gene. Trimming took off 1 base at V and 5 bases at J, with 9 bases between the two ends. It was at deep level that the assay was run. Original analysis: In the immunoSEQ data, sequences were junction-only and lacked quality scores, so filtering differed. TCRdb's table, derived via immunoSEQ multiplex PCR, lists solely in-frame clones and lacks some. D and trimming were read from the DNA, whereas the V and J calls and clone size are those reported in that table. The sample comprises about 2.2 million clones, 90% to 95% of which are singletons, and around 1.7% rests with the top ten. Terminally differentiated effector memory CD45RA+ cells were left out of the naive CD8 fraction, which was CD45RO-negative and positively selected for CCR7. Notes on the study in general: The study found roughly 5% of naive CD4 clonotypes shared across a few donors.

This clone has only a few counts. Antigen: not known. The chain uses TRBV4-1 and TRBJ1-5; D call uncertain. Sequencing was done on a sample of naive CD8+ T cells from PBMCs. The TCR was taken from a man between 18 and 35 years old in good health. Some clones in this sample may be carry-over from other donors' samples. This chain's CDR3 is CASSQVKGDQPQHF. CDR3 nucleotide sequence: TGCGCCAGCAGCCAAGTCAAGGGCGATCAGCCCCAGCATTTT.